This T cell receptor (beta chain) was identified during a study of blood T cell repertoires in COVID-19. The CDR3 runs to 19 residues. V was clipped by 6 bases and J by 4 bases; unmatched bases: 18. Germline CDR1 MRHNA, CDR2 SNTAGT. In the authors' workflow: For nucleated cells, counts were estimated from reference gene primer amplification. Here immunoSEQ multiplex PCR was the method, and the copy in TCRdb shows in-frame clones only, minus some. Clone size and the V and J calls come from that table; the DNA yielded D and trimming. The sample has almost 200,000 clones, around four fifths seen once; the top ten hold roughly 0.91%. While infection was still active, Seattle patients were enrolled and then followed longitudinally.

The sample consisted of peripheral blood. V gene TRBV6-4 combines with J gene TRBJ1-1; 12 bases match TRBD1. The TCR originated in a man in his 60s with COVID-19, enrolled during active disease. This CDR3 reads CASSHIPGQGALRGTEAFF. DNA of the CDR3: TGTGCCAGCAGCCACATCCCGGGACAGGGGGCTTTACGGGGCACTGAAGCTTTCTTT.